What follows are 24 T cell receptor beta chains derived from one specimen sequenced in a study of blood T cell repertoires in COVID-19 (dated by TCRdb to the early 2020s). The method was the immunoSEQ multiplex PCR assay. Drawn from immuneACCESS, this table holds only the in-frame rearrangements with V and J called that TCRdb kept. Clones are partly lost; checked studies trace under half to an unresolved V gene and leave the rest unexplained. This sample gives over 200,000 clones in total; about 80% of them show up just once. The leading ten clones occupy roughly 1.8% of the sample. Material for sequencing was PBMCs or T cells enriched from blood (not recorded which). These TCRs come from a man aged 60 to 69 who had recovered from COVID-19.

This clone showed up just a few times. J is TRBJ1-2 and V is TRBV5-1, with TRBD1 as a possible D gene (5 bases). The CDR3 is made up of 15 amino acids. CDR1 SGHRS and CDR2 YFSETQ come from the germline V gene. Trimming shortened V by 0 bases and J by 0 bases, and 9 bases separated the two germline ends. Here the CDR3 reads CASSLGQTANYGYTF. DNA for the CDR3: TGCGCCAGCAGCTTGGGGCAGACAGCTAACTATGGCTACACCTTC.

The rearrangement uses TRBV5-1 and TRBJ1-2; D unresolved. Trimming pared 0 bases from V and 4 bases from J, leaving 7 bases between. Per the germline V gene, CDR1 is SGHRS and CDR2 is YFSETQ. This CDR3 has 13 residues. In DNA form, the CDR3 reads TGCGCCAGCAGCTTGGATGGGAGCTATGGCTACACCTTC. It specifies CASSLDGSYGYTF.

This clone was recorded once. This chain connects TRBV19 to TRBJ2-4; 7 bases map to TRBD1. The CDR3 is 16 residues long. The J segment lost 4 bases and the V segment lost 7 bases, leaving 13 bases of the junction unmatched. The germline V gene encodes CDR1 LNHDA and CDR2 SQIVND (reference sequence). In nucleotides, the CDR3 is TGTGCCAGTAACCCCCCAGGGGCAGGGGGTAAAAACATTCAGTACTTC. Protein product: CASNPPGAGGKNIQYF.

The gene calls are TRBV6-5 and TRBJ1-5; D might be TRBD1 (6 bases). Between the trimmed V and J ends, which lost 5 bases and 1 base, there was a span of 6 bases. The CDR3 is made up of 13 amino acids. CDR1 is MNHEY and CDR2 is SVGAGI in the germline V gene. The CDR3 is CASSQGSNQPQHF. DNA for the CDR3: TGTGCCAGCAGTCAGGGGAGCAATCAGCCCCAGCATTTT.

The chain carries TRBV9 and TRBJ2-6; a possible D gene is TRBD2 (6 bases). Trimming left V 0 bases short and J 0 bases short, with 13 bases between. The CDR3 totals 18 residues. Germline-derived CDR1 and CDR2 are SGDLS and YYNGEE. DNA for the CDR3: TGTGCCAGCAGCGTAGACCCGGGGGTAAGCTCTGGGGCCAACGTCCTGACTTTC. Translation: CASSVDPGVSSGANVLTF.

DNA of the CDR3: TGTGCCAGCAGCATCCAGGGTTTTAATTCACCCCTCCACTTT. Protein: CASSIQGFNSPLHF. This chain joins TRBV7-2 and TRBJ1-6; possible D gene TRBD1, 5 bases. CDR3 size: 14 residues. In germline, CDR1 is SGHTA, CDR2 FQGNSA. Trimming removed 5 bases from V and 6 bases from J, with 11 bases in between.

This chain connects TRBV2 to TRBJ2-5; the match to TRBD2 covers 8 bases. J was trimmed by 9 bases and V by 2 bases; bases with no gene match: 14. The CDR3 is 16 residues long. CDR1 SNHLY and CDR2 FYNNEI come from the germline V gene. This chain's CDR3 is CASSERQQGAGGAQYF. The DNA for the CDR3 is TGTGCCAGCAGTGAAAGGCAGCAGGGAGCCGGGGGGGCCCAGTACTTC.

V is TRBV5-5 and J is TRBJ1-6; 8 bases align to TRBD1. The V gene's germline CDR1 is SGHKS and CDR2 YYEKEE (reference sequence). V shed 1 base, J shed 9 bases, and the junction held 9 bases outside the gene matches. The CDR3 contains 16 residues. The CDR3, as DNA: TGTGCCAGCAGCTTGTGGGGGGGACAGGCGGGTTCACCCCTCCACTTT. Its protein product is CASSLWGGQAGSPLHF.

This chain uses TRBV21-1 with TRBJ1-4; whether TRBD1, the table's D call, matches the DNA was not checked. TRBV21-1 is a recognized pseudogene. The CDR3 is 15 residues long. CDR3 nucleotides: TGTGCCAGCAGCGGGACAGATGCAACTAATGAAAAACTGTTTTTT. This codes for CASSGTDATNEKLFF.

V is TRBV29-1 and J is TRBJ1-2; D possibly corresponds to TRBD1 (6 bases). Germline assignment: CDR1 SQVTM and CDR2 ANQGSEA. The CDR3 is made up of 16 amino acids. V dropped 0 bases and J dropped 4 bases, with 18 bases sitting between them. The CDR3 nucleotides read TGCAGCGTTGAAGATAGGGGGGAGGGGAAGACCTATGGCTACACCTTC. This gives the protein CSVEDRGEGKTYGYTF.

This sequence joins TRBV24-1 and TRBJ2-1; 7 positions match TRBD1. This CDR3 comprises 15 residues. Losses at the gene ends were 3 bases for V and 4 bases for J; bases not matched to a gene: 5. Germline CDR1 reads KGHDR; CDR2 reads SFDVKD. The CDR3, as DNA: TGTGCCACCAGTGATGGGACAGACCAGTACAATGAGCAGTTCTTC. This sequence encodes CATSDGTDQYNEQFF.

The count of this clone is one. The chain uses TRBV7-9 and TRBJ2-7, with 11 bases identical to TRBD1. The CDR3 is 16 residues long. Trimming took 8 bases from V and 3 from J; bases not matched to a gene: 12. Germline CDR1 is SEHNR and CDR2 is FQNEAQ (reference sequence). In nucleotides, the CDR3 is TGTGCCAGCGCTCGGAGGGGGACAGGGGGTTTCTACGAGCAGTACTTC. This codes for CASARRGTGGFYEQYF. The variable domain in full, with the rest retrieved from reference TRBV7-9 and TRBJ2-7, is DTGVSQNPRHKITKRGQNVTFRCDPISEHNRLYWYRQTLGQGPEFLTYFQNEAQLEKSRLLSDRFSAERPKGSFSTLEIQRTEQGDSAMYLCASARRGTGGFYEQYFGPGTRLTVT.

The rearrangement joins TRBV12-3 or TRBV12-4 to TRBJ2-5, with TRBD1 identical over 7 bases. The CDR3 is 13 residues long. Trimming took 1 base from V and 4 from J; bases not matched to a gene: 0. CDR3 sequence reads: CASSLDRGETQYF. CDR3 DNA: TGTGCCAGCAGTTTAGACAGGGGAGAGACCCAGTACTTC.

The chain carries TRBV6-2 or TRBV6-3 and TRBJ1-5; D not resolved. This CDR3 is built from 13 residues. Per the germline V gene, CDR1 is MNHEY and CDR2 is SVGEGT. The germline V and J ends were trimmed by 5 bases and 5 bases, with 10 bases remaining between them. The CDR3 spells CASSVQSYQPQHF. Here the CDR3 DNA reads TGTGCCAGCAGTGTGCAGTCATATCAGCCCCAGCATTTT.

The chain uses TRBV5-1 and TRBJ1-1; a weak D match, TRBD1 (5 bases). CDR1 and CDR2 from the germline V gene are SGHRS and YFSETQ. The V end was cut by 6 bases, the J end by 3 bases, with 15 bases between. This CDR3 spans 14 amino acids. The CDR3 bases are TGCGCCAGCACCCTGGGGGGGTCCGACACTGAAGCTTTCTTT. Encoded protein: CASTLGGSDTEAFF.

The chain joins TRBV12-5 to TRBJ1-1, with D unclear. Trimming left V 1 base short and J 3 bases short, with 6 bases between. This CDR3 spans 13 amino acids. Per the germline V gene, CDR1 is LGHNT and CDR2 is FRNRAP. In DNA, the CDR3 is TGTGCTAGTGGTTTGGGCACGGACACTGAAGCTTTCTTT. This encodes CASGLGTDTEAFF.

This clone was counted only a few times. This chain uses TRBV4-2 with TRBJ2-7, with a weak D call TRBD1 (5 bases). V dropped 0 bases and J dropped 3 bases, with 12 bases sitting between them. Germline V gene sequence: CDR1 LGHNA, CDR2 YNFKEQ. The CDR3 length is 15 residues. CDR3 in amino acids: CASSQDAAGFYEQYF. The CDR3 DNA reads as TGTGCCAGCAGCCAAGATGCGGCAGGGTTCTACGAGCAGTACTTC.

This clone turned up a few times. The chain joins TRBV10-3 to TRBJ2-1, with 14 bases fitting TRBD2. Trimming took 5 bases from V and 1 from J; bases not matched to a gene: 4. Germline CDR1 and CDR2: ENHRY and SYGVKD. CDR3 length equals 17 residues. The DNA for the CDR3 is TGTGCCATCAGTCCCGGGACTAGCGGGGGTTCCTACAATGAGCAGTTCTTC. Translated, it gives CAISPGTSGGSYNEQFF.

This rearrangement joins TRBV30 to TRBJ2-1; 10 bases are shared with TRBD2. The CDR3 runs to 13 residues. The germline V gene encodes CDR1 GTSNPN and CDR2 SVGIG (reference sequence). Trimming removed 7 bases from V and 4 bases from J; junction bases left unmatched: 4. CDR3 bases: TGTGCCTTAGCGGGGGGTATGTACAATGAGCAGTTCTTC. It yields the protein CALAGGMYNEQFF. The full variable domain, in which reference TRBV30 and TRBJ2-1 provide the parts outside the CDR3, is SQTIHQWPATLVQPVGSPLSLECTVEGTSNPNLYWYRQAAGRGLQLLFYSVGIGQISSEVPQNLSASRPQDRQFILSSKKLLLSDSGFYLCALAGGMYNEQFFGPGTRLTVL.

The rearrangement joins TRBV30 to TRBJ1-1; possibly TRBD1 for D (5 bases). In germline, CDR1 is GTSNPN, CDR2 SVGIG (reference sequence). Trimming cost V 4 bases and J 4 bases, with 13 bases left between them. This CDR3 contains 13 residues. The CDR3 bases are TGTGCCTGGAATCCAGGGTCTAGCACTGAAGCTTTCTTT. Protein product: CAWNPGSSTEAFF. Drawing the rest from reference TRBV30 and TRBJ1-1, the complete variable domain is SQTIHQWPATLVQPVGSPLSLECTVEGTSNPNLYWYRQAAGRGLQLLFYSVGIGQISSEVPQNLSASRPQDRQFILSSKKLLLSDSGFYLCAWNPGSSTEAFFGQGTRLTVV.

V and J are TRBV9 and TRBJ2-2, with TRBD1 matching 8 bases. Trimming removed 0 bases from V and 7 bases from J; junction bases left unmatched: 8. Germline values: CDR1 SGDLS, CDR2 YYNGEE. The length of the CDR3 is 16 residues. CDR3 protein: CASSVDSQGASGELFF. CDR3 nucleotides: TGTGCCAGCAGCGTAGATTCGCAGGGGGCGAGCGGGGAGCTGTTTTTT.

V is TRBV4-3 and J is TRBJ1-1, with 7 nucleotides matching TRBD1. The CDR3 covers 16 residues. The trim removed 0 bases at V and 2 bases at J, leaving 6 bases unmatched. Germline assignment: CDR1 LGHNA and CDR2 YSLEER. For the CDR3, the DNA is TGCGCCAGCAGCCAAGAACGGACAGGATATAACACTGAAGCTTTCTTT. Encoded protein: CASSQERTGYNTEAFF.

The chain recombines TRBV5-1 with TRBJ1-5; D call uncertain. V dropped 0 bases and J dropped 1 base, with 14 bases sitting between them. The CDR3 runs 17 residues. CDR1 is SGHRS, CDR2 YFSETQ, per germline. CDR3: CASSLVVQPLSNQPQHF. The CDR3, as DNA: TGCGCCAGCAGCTTGGTAGTCCAACCACTAAGCAATCAGCCCCAGCATTTT.

The V gene is TRBV18, the J gene TRBJ2-5, with 7 bases identical to TRBD1. The CDR3 sequence is 15 residues long. Unmatched junction bases numbered 8, after V lost 2 bases and J lost 5 bases. The V gene's germline CDR1 is KGHSH and CDR2 LQKENI. CDR3 sequence (DNA): TGTGCCAGCTCACCAAGGACGACAGGGATGGAGACCCAGTACTTC. Encoded protein: CASSPRTTGMETQYF.